This T cell receptor (beta chain) was documented in a study of long-term antiretroviral therapy in people with HIV (dated by TCRdb to between 2021 and 2023). For context, the study as a whole: The earliest samples were collected roughly a decade before the 2015 WHO recommendation for immediate ART, at a time when ART was usually postponed until CD4 counts fell. The cohort contributed about 190 cryopreserved PBMC samples from around 30 adults with confirmed HIV infection, collected serially over a mean of approximately six years (range 1-12). Eleven of the 30 participants with HIV were female. A retrospective serial study tested whether changes in peripheral blood TRB repertoire composition and diversity were associated with ART initiation and durable HIV suppression. No cross-contamination during QIAcube processing was seen in test extractions of a monoclonal T-cell line run alongside 30 or so polyclonal samples.

Sequencing of the TRB variable region was done with the immunoSEQ hsTCRB v3.0 assay at survey level resolution. TRB sequencing targeted a depth of about 40,000-50,000 T-cell genomes per sample. An Illumina MiSeq with a v3 150-cycle kit was used to sequence the pooled TRB libraries. In the original analysis: Repertoire analysis was performed in R inside a reproducible Nextflow workflow that covered QC, data transformation and analysis. LymphoSeq2, an R package for exploring AIRR-Seq data, was used to implement custom analyses. Several samples that produced fewer than 5000 total TRB sequences were removed, so 180 or so HIV repertoires were analyzed. Among the roughly 190 retained HIV repertoires, 55 to 65 were collected before ART initiation and 120 to 130 were collected after ART initiation. Each repertoire was downsampled to 5000 TRB nucleotide sequences, and summary statistics were averaged across 100 downsampling iterations. Only TRB sequences with CDR3 regions of at least seven amino acids were retained for analysis. Diversity was assessed using a clonality score derived from Shannon entropy and using the Gini coefficient. In the repertoire networks, any two of the top 5000 CDR3 amino acid sequences were linked whenever the two sequences differed by an edit distance of one. For TRB CDR3 amino acid sequences, GLIPH2 was used to predict antigen specificity groups and MHC restriction. To flag known CMV, EBV, HIV or tissue antigen associations, CDR3 amino acid sequences were matched against VDJdb and McPAS-TCR. Pre-ART, post-ART and control groups were compared with Wilcoxon signed-rank tests and Holm-Bonferroni correction. TCRdb holds this immuneACCESS table with in-frame rearrangements only. Some clones are missing; in checked studies, unresolved V genes explain under half, and the rest has no known cause. That table furnishes V, J and clone size, whereas the DNA furnished D and trimming. This sample lists some 13,000 clones; 75% to 85% were detected once. The leading ten clones occupy roughly 15% of the sample.

In regard to this clone: Its antigen is unknown. No base quality values were provided; no much bigger clone lies one nucleotide off.

Spanning cysteine to phenylalanine, the CDR3 consists of 14 amino acids. Only the CDR3 DNA is retained, 42 bases long and in frame from the first base. Cut back by 0 bases and 9 bases, the V and J ends lie 14 bases apart. Per the germline V gene, ENHRY is the CDR1 and SYGVKD is the CDR2. The study at large found these results: At every time point, the repertoire was dominated by expanded TRB clones first identified before ART initiation, although this dominance fluctuated and, in many PLHIV, declined after ART. Narrower CDR3 length ranges were observed in HIV repertoires than in controls, and an antigen-experienced repertoire with only a slight naive shift after ART was suggested by the network structure. Because cell numbers in pre-ART samples were limited, unsorted PBMC were profiled instead of sorted CD4+ and CD8+ T cells. Starting ART was linked to a significant rise in TRB diversity, yet even after long-term ART the diversity remained significantly lower than in transplant donor controls. Limited PBMC availability meant only the TCR beta chain was sequenced, without alpha chain pairing. No data were available on ART adherence, viral resistance or therapy changes, limiting inferences about post-ART repertoire changes. The samples span the years 2004 to 2017, and the ART regimens used may be less effective than current regimens.

Inclusion was restricted to participants for whom at least one PBMC sample before ART initiation and at least two post-ART samples were available. All participants with HIV were treated in the United States of America. Cryopreserved samples of roughly 0.95-10 million PBMC were thawed and washed before DNA extraction. At the time of the earliest PBMC sample, participants with HIV were aged between 23 and 54 years. PBMC samples were contributed by each participant from 1-4 timepoints before ART initiation and 2-8 timepoints after ART initiation, with a median of 7 samples. Serial HIV viral load, CD4+ T-cell count, ART history and demographic data were obtained for every participant. Genomic DNA was extracted from unsorted PBMC with a Qiagen kit on a QIAcube, with processing performed in batches of 12 samples.

The sequence came from a man aged 40-49 years with HIV. Sequencing used unsorted PBMCs, obtained 3.4 years after starting antiretroviral therapy. The rearrangement joined TRBV10-3 to TRBJ2-5; TRBD2 is a weak D gene call, 6 bases matching. The CDR3 loop reads CAISESWGEESQYF. The sequenced DNA: TGTGCCATCAGTGAGTCATGGGGGGAGGAGTCCCAGTACTTC.